What follows is one T cell receptor (beta chain) and its context. Its antigen is unknown. The sample comes from a study of shared clonotypes between healthy human individuals. Whole-study findings and limits: Sharing across a few donors was seen in roughly 5% of naive CD4 clonotypes.

The data were produced by immunoSEQ multiplex PCR, yet TCRdb's version contains in-frame clones alone and is incomplete. This table holds about 680,000 clones, around three quarters found once. Researchers partitioned CD4+ cells into CD45RA+ naive and CD45RA-negative memory subsets. V was clipped by 1 base and J by 4 bases; unmatched bases: 4. Germline V gives CDR1 MGHDK, CDR2 SYGVNS. The CDR3 totals 14 residues. This rearrangement joins TRBV25-1 to TRBJ2-7; 7 bases are shared with TRBD1. Input material: memory CD4+ T cells sorted from blood. This sample's subset: CD45RA-negative fraction. This TCR came from a woman aged 25-40 years in good health. CDR3 DNA sequence: TGTGCCAGCAGTGAATCCGGACAGGCTTACGAGCAGTACTTC. Encoded protein: CASSESGQAYEQYF.